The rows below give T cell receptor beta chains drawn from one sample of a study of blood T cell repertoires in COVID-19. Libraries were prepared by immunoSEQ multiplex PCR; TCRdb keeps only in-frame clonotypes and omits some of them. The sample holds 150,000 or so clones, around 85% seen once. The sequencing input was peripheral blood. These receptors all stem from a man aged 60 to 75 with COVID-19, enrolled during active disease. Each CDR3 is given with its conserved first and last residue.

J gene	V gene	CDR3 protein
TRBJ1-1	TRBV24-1	CATSETGNTEAFF
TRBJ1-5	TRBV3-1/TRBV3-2	CASSPGAGQPQHF
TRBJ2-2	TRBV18	CASSRQTNTGELFF
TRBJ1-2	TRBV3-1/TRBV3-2	CASSQDPSGGASYGYTF
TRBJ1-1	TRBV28	CASSLEGANTEAFF
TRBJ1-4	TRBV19	CASSNAGGEKLFF
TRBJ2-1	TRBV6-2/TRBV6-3	CASSYYYNEQFF
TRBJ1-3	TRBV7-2	CASSSGALSGNTIYF
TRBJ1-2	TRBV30	CAWSKQGVGGYTF
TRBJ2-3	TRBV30	CAWSGLGRGSTDTQYF
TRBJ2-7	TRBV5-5	CASSLLLDRAYEQYF
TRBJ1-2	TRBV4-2	CASSQDSTASNYGYTF
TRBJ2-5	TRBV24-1	CATSDETSLETQYF
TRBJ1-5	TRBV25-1	CASSDRERSQPQHF
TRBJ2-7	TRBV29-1	CSVDSGTYEQYF
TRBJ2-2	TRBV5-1	CASSSNSNTGELFF
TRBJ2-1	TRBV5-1	CASRPPGTISNEQFF
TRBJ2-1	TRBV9	CASSVGWTGGNEQFF
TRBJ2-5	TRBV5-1	CASHPGDEETQYF
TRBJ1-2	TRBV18	CASSPGAAPGYGYTF
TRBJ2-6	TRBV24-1	CATGESGANVLTF
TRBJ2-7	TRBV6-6	CASSSLLGGEQYF
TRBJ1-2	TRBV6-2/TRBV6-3	CASSQQGTGYYGYTF
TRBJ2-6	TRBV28	CARNHTRTSGANVLTF
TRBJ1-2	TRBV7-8	CASSLETGPYGYTF
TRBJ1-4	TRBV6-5	CASSRDSSNEKLFF
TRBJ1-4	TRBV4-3	CASSQDPSRGVIEKLFF
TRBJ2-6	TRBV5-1	CASSLRTDSGANVLTF
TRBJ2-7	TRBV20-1	CSASLTSGRTGGYEQYF
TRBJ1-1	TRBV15	CATSRDTTSTEAFF
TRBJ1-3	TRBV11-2	CASSWGGQGSGNTIYF
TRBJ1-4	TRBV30	CAWSVQRNEKLFF
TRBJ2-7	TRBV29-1	CSALQGYSSTYEQYF
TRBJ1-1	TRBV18	CASSPKTGGNTEAFF
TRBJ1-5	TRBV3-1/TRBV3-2	CAIFWGRSNYSNQPQHF
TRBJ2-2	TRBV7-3	CASSSSAQNTGELFF
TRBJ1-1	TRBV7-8	CASSSWTGVNTEAFF
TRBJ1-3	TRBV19	CASGTRTNTGNTIYF
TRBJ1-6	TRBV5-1	CASSSGTVYYNSPLHF
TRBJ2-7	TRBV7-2	CASSRSRTVNEQYF
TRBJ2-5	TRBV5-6	CASSRGGTKVETQYF
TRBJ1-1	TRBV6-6	CASSRIQGPGDEVGAFF
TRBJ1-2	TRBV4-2	CASSQEAGLLELGYTF
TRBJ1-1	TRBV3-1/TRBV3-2	CASSQEAGGTEAFF
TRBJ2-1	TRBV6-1	CASSDRDSTTYNEQFF
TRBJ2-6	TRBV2	CARGGAVSGANVLTF
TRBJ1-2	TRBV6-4	CASSASGGQGADYGYTF
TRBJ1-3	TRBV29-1	CSVVTWGQGGNTIYF
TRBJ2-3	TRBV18	CASSPRQGGRTDTQYF
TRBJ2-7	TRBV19	CASSGDIAGEQYF